Listed below are T cell receptor beta chains from one sample, sequenced in a study of blood T cells in healthy people across ages. TCRdb re-called the 5' RACE reads with MiXCR, one entry per CDR3 protein. Of over 700,000 distinct CDR3 sequences in the sample, approximately 55% were seen once. Material: blood. The receptor set was obtained from a man older than 75 in good health. CDR3s include the opening cysteine and the closing phenylalanine or tryptophan. A D gene is named only where the DNA matches it firmly. Not all rows give a size; the values are once, few, many and, for expanded clones, a class.

>.|TRBJ1-6|.|TRBV5-1
CASSLGFGGRGNSPLHF
TGCGCCAGCAGCTTGGGGTTCGGAGGGAGGGGCAATTCACCCCTCCACTTT
>once|TRBJ2-5|.|TRBV24-1
CATRGGETQYF
TGTGCCACCAGGGGGGGAGAGACCCAGTACTTC
>.|TRBJ2-4|.|TRBV28
CASSRRRVATSPEQYF
TGTGCCAGCAGCCGTCGCAGGGTAGCGACCTCCCCTGAGCAGTACTTC
>.|TRBJ2-3|.|TRBV13
CASSRTFTDTQYF
TGTGCCAGCAGCCGGACTTTCACAGATACGCAGTATTTT
>.|TRBJ1-2|.|TRBV7-2
CARRVNYGYTF
TGTGCCAGGAGAGTAAACTATGGCTACACCTTC
>.|TRBJ2-4|TRBD1|TRBV5-1
CASSLGRTGDIQYF
TGCGCCAGCAGCTTGGGTAGGACAGGGGACATTCAGTACTTC
>few|TRBJ2-7|.|TRBV20-1
CSALAGQNYEQYF
TGCAGTGCTCTCGCGGGACAAAACTACGAGCAGTACTTC
>.|TRBJ2-5|TRBD1|TRBV20-1
CSARETGLETQYF
TGCAGTGCTAGAGAGACAGGGTTAGAGACCCAGTACTTC
>.|TRBJ2-5|TRBD2|TRBV20-1
CSWGSSGRGQETQYF
TGCAGCTGGGGGTCTAGCGGGAGAGGGCAAGAGACCCAGTACTTC
>.|TRBJ2-5|TRBD1|TRBV7-2
CASSSDRAYQETQYF
TGTGCCAGCAGCTCGGACAGGGCCTACCAAGAGACCCAGTACTTC
>.|TRBJ2-7|TRBD2|TRBV28
CASRKDGRSPSYEQYF
TGTGCCAGCAGGAAGGACGGGAGGTCCCCCTCCTACGAGCAGTACTTC
>many|TRBJ2-7|TRBD1|TRBV29-1
CSAIRGQGVYEQYF
TGCAGCGCTATACGGGGACAGGGAGTCTACGAGCAGTACTTC
>.|TRBJ1-5|.|TRBV12-3/TRBV12-4
CASSFMAGWQPQHF
TGTGCCAGCAGTTTTATGGCAGGGTGGCAGCCCCAGCATTTT
>few|TRBJ2-7|TRBD2|TRBV7-9
CASSLPRTSGSNMYEQYF
TGTGCCAGCAGCTTACCCCGGACTAGCGGGAGTAATATGTACGAGCAGTACTTC
>.|TRBJ2-4|TRBD1|TRBV20-1
CSAGGTGVSQYF
TGCAGTGCGGGGGGGACAGGGGTTAGTCAGTACTTC
>many|TRBJ1-1|.|TRBV5-1
CASSPIVNTEAFF
TGCGCCAGCAGCCCTATTGTGAACACTGAAGCTTTCTTT
>.|TRBJ1-1|.|TRBV6-1
CASSELGPPSTEAFF
TGTGCCAGCAGTGAATTGGGGCCACCGAGCACTGAAGCTTTCTTT
>few|TRBJ2-1|.|TRBV7-9
CAAPREPNEQFF
TGTGCCGCCCCCCGGGAGCCCAATGAGCAGTTCTTC
>once|TRBJ2-5|.|TRBV25-1
CASSDPGTSRGTQYF
TGTGCCAGCAGTGACCCTGGGACATCTCGAGGGACCCAGTACTTC
>few|TRBJ2-5|TRBD2|TRBV4-2
CASSQNGGGAFGEQYF
TGTGCCAGCAGCCAAAATGGCGGGGGGGCTTTTGGTGAGCAGTACTTC
>.|TRBJ1-2|.|TRBV30
CAWSVTNYGYTF
TGTGCCTGGAGTGTCACTAACTATGGCTACACCTTC
>once|TRBJ1-6|TRBD1|TRBV20-1
CSASPGGNSPPHF
TGCAGTGCTAGCCCAGGGGGTAATTCACCCCCCCACTTT
>few|TRBJ2-1|TRBD2|TRBV20-1
CSAGLSGSYNEQFF
TGCAGTGCAGGTTTAAGCGGGAGCTACAATGAGCAGTTCTTC
>.|TRBJ1-2|.|TRBV20-1
CSATPTTVYGYTF
TGCAGTGCTACGCCCACGACAGTTTATGGCTACACCTTC
>.|TRBJ2-1|.|TRBV7-2
CASSLGSGLRIIEQFF
TGTGCCAGCAGCTTAGGGTCGGGCCTACGTATTATTGAGCAGTTCTTC
>.|TRBJ2-3|.|TRBV24-1
CATSGGPDTQYF
TGTGCCACCAGTGGGGGACCAGATACGCAGTATTTT
>.|TRBJ2-1|.|TRBV3-1
CASLGDPLNEQFF
TGTGCCAGCCTTGGGGACCCCCTAAATGAGCAGTTCTTC
>.|TRBJ2-3|TRBD2|TRBV6-6
CAARQREPDTQYF
TGTGCCGCCCGGCAGCGGGAGCCAGATACGCAGTATTTT
>.|TRBJ2-1|.|TRBV6-2/TRBV6-3
CASKGGWYNEQFF
TGTGCCAGCAAGGGGGGTTGGTACAATGAGCAGTTCTTC
>few|TRBJ2-1|.|TRBV4-2
CASSQDAGGPPYNEQFF
TGTGCCAGCAGCCAAGACGCTGGAGGGCCCCCCTACAATGAGCAGTTCTTC
>.|TRBJ1-1|TRBD1|TRBV20-1
CKGTGQSEAFF
TGCAAGGGGACAGGCCAATCTGAAGCTTTCTTT
>.|TRBJ2-1|TRBD2|TRBV7-8
CASSLASGGHHEQFF
TGTGCCAGCAGCTTAGCTAGCGGGGGACATCATGAGCAGTTCTTC
>.|TRBJ1-4|TRBD1|TRBV27
CASRPGQVNEKLFF
TGTGCCAGCAGACCGGGACAGGTTAATGAAAAACTGTTTTTT
>.|TRBJ1-2|.|TRBV29-1
CSVPYSLANYGYTF
TGCAGCGTTCCTTACAGTCTGGCTAACTATGGCTACACCTTC
>few|TRBJ2-3|TRBD2|TRBV7-9
CASSPTGTSGLTRTDTQYF
TGTGCCAGCAGCCCAACTGGGACTAGCGGCCTCACCCGCACAGATACGCAGTATTTT
>.|TRBJ2-7|.|TRBV9
CASSVGPSHEQYF
TGTGCCAGCAGCGTGGGCCCTAGCCACGAGCAGTACTTC
>.|TRBJ2-5|.|TRBV9
CASSVGGTPGGTQYF
TGTGCCAGCAGCGTAGGGGGGACGCCCGGAGGGACCCAGTACTTC
>.|TRBJ2-1|.|TRBV20-1
CSVPVRGTYNEQFF
TGCAGTGTCCCAGTAAGGGGTACCTACAATGAGCAGTTCTTC
>.|TRBJ2-7|.|TRBV6-2/TRBV6-3
CASSLTGTLNEQYF
TGTGCCAGCAGTCTAACCGGGACTCTCAATGAGCAGTACTTC
>.|TRBJ2-1|TRBD2|TRBV20-1
CSASGTSYHEQFF
TGCAGTGCTAGCGGGACTAGCTACCATGAGCAGTTCTTC
>.|TRBJ2-7|.|TRBV11-2
CATQQAYNEQYF
TGTGCCACTCAGCAAGCCTACAATGAGCAGTACTTC
>.|TRBJ2-1|TRBD2|TRBV5-1
CASSPFSGGNEQFF
TGCGCCAGCAGCCCCTTCTCGGGAGGGAATGAGCAGTTCTTC
>.|TRBJ2-7|.|TRBV6-1
CASRATPPYEQYF
TGTGCCAGCAGGGCGACACCTCCATACGAGCAGTACTTC
>once|TRBJ1-2|TRBD1|TRBV4-1
CASSQARDRGDVGGYTF
TGCGCCAGCAGCCAAGCCCGGGACAGGGGAGACGTTGGTGGCTACACCTTC
>.|TRBJ2-7|TRBD2|TRBV20-1
CSAREGVAGGEQYF
TGCAGTGCTAGAGAAGGTGTAGCGGGAGGCGAGCAGTACTTC
>.|TRBJ2-3|TRBD2|TRBV28
CASSSRGGSGRYAYF
TGTGCCAGCAGTTCAAGGGGCGGGAGCGGTAGATACGCGTATTTT
>.|TRBJ2-1|TRBD2|TRBV29-1
CSGSGSRNNEQFF
TGCAGCGGGAGCGGGAGTCGAAACAATGAGCAGTTCTTC
>once|TRBJ2-7|.|TRBV7-3
CASTLEGKTPYEQYF
TGTGCCAGTACTTTGGAGGGTAAGACCCCCTACGAGCAGTACTTC
>.|TRBJ1-5|.|TRBV12-3/TRBV12-4
CASSFSMAAAFNQPQHF
TGTGCCAGCAGTTTTTCAATGGCAGCCGCCTTCAATCAGCCCCAGCATTTT
>few|TRBJ2-1|.|TRBV20-1
CSAGRDSDNEQFF
TGCAGTGCTGGGCGGGACTCGGACAATGAGCAGTTCTTC
>once|TRBJ1-6|.|TRBV7-9
CASSLVWPGYLHF
TGTGCCAGCAGCTTAGTTTGGCCAGGGTACCTCCACTTT
>.|TRBJ2-5|.|TRBV2
CASRNAASRETQYF
TGTGCCAGCCGCAACGCGGCTAGCAGAGAGACCCAGTACTTC
>once|TRBJ2-1|.|TRBV20-1
CSARDLGRTSSYNEQFF
TGCAGTGCTAGAGATCTTGGCAGGACGTCCTCCTACAATGAGCAGTTCTTC
>once|TRBJ1-4|.|TRBV4-2
CASSPDDGEKLFF
TGTGCCAGCAGCCCAGATGACGGGGAAAAACTGTTTTTT
>.|TRBJ2-1|TRBD2|TRBV5-1
CASSSVAGGYNEQFF
TGCGCCAGCAGCTCCGTAGCGGGGGGCTACAATGAGCAGTTCTTC
>.|TRBJ1-6|TRBD1|TRBV20-1
CSAGGYRGSPLHF
TGCAGTGCCGGGGGGTACAGGGGTTCACCCCTCCACTTT